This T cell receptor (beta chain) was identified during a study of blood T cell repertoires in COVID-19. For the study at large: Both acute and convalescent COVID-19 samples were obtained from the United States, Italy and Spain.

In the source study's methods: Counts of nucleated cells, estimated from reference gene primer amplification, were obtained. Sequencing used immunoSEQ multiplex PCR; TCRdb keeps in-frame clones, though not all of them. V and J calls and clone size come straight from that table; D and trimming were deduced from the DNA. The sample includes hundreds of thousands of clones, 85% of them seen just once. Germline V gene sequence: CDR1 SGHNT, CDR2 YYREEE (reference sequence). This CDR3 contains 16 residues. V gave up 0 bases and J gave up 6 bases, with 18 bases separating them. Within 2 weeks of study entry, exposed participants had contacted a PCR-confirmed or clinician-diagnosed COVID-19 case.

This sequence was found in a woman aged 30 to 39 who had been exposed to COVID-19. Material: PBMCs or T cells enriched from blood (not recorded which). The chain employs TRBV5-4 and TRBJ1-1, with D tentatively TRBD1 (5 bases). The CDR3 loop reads CASSLALFGAEAEAFF. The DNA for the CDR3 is TGTGCCAGCAGCTTGGCCCTCTTTGGGGCCGAGGCTGAAGCTTTCTTT. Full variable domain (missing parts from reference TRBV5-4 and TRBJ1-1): ETGVTQSPTHLIKTRGQQVTLRCSSQSGHNTVSWYQQALGQGPQFIFQYYREEENGRGNFPPRFSGLQFPNYSSELNVNALELDDSALYLCASSLALFGAEAEAFFGQGTRLTVV.